This is a list of T cell receptor beta chains from one sample in a study of control samples from healthy donors and cancer patients. Data came from immunoSEQ multiplex PCR; TCRdb stores just in-frame clones and leaves some out. The sample includes about 18,000 clones, more than 70% of them seen just once. Source material: PBMCs. Receptors originate from a woman aged 70 to 79 with colorectal cancer. Each CDR3 is given with its conserved first and last residue. The D gene is left open where the match is weak. Rows give clone size only sometimes, using once, few, many, or a class for an expanded clone.

CDR3 length,D gene,clone size,J gene,V gene,CDR3 DNA,CDR3 protein
16,TRBD2,few,TRBJ2-3,TRBV11-2,TGTGCCAGCAGCGAGGAGACTAGCGGGAGGCCAGATACGCAGTATTTT,CASSEETSGRPDTQYF
15,.,.,TRBJ2-3,TRBV2,TGTGCCAGCAGTGGGGTCATTCCTAGCACAGATACGCAGTATTTT,CASSGVIPSTDTQYF
16,.,.,TRBJ1-1,TRBV4-3,TGCGCCAGCAGCCAAGATCTGCCCCTACGGAACACTGAAGCTTTCTTT,CASSQDLPLRNTEAFF
14,.,.,TRBJ1-2,TRBV7-2,TGTGCCAGCAGCTTAAGGGAATTCGGCTATGGCTACACCTTC,CASSLREFGYGYTF
16,TRBD2,.,TRBJ2-3,TRBV10-3,TGTGCCATCAGCCGTAGCGGGAGGGCGGGGGAAGATACGCAGTATTTT,CAISRSGRAGEDTQYF
15,TRBD1,.,TRBJ2-7,TRBV6-1,TGTGCCAGCAGTGAATTTCAGGGGGCCCCCTACGAGCAGTACTTC,CASSEFQGAPYEQYF
19,.,few,TRBJ1-6,TRBV19,TGTGCCAGTAGTATAGGGTCGAGCCCCTTCAGGGTCCATAATTCACCCCTCCACTTT,CASSIGSSPFRVHNSPLHF
15,TRBD2,once,TRBJ2-5,TRBV6-2/TRBV6-3,TGTGCCAGCAGTCAAGGAGGCGGGGGGAGGAAGACCCAGTACTTC,CASSQGGGGRKTQYF
15,.,.,TRBJ2-1,TRBV13,TGTGCCAGCAGCAACCCCAGGGACCCCTACAGTGAGCAGTTCTTC,CASSNPRDPYSEQFF
14,TRBD1,once,TRBJ2-5,TRBV4-3,TGCGCCAGCAGCCAGACAGGGGGGCAAGAGACCCAGTACTTC,CASSQTGGQETQYF
17,TRBD2,.,TRBJ2-5,TRBV3-1/TRBV3-2,TGTGCCAGCAGCCAGGTTGGTCTAGCGGGTGTTCAAGAGACCCAGTACTTC,CASSQVGLAGVQETQYF
15,TRBD2,.,TRBJ2-7,TRBV9,TGTGCCAGCAGCGTAGAAGCGGGAGGGCCCCACGAGCAGTACTTC,CASSVEAGGPHEQYF